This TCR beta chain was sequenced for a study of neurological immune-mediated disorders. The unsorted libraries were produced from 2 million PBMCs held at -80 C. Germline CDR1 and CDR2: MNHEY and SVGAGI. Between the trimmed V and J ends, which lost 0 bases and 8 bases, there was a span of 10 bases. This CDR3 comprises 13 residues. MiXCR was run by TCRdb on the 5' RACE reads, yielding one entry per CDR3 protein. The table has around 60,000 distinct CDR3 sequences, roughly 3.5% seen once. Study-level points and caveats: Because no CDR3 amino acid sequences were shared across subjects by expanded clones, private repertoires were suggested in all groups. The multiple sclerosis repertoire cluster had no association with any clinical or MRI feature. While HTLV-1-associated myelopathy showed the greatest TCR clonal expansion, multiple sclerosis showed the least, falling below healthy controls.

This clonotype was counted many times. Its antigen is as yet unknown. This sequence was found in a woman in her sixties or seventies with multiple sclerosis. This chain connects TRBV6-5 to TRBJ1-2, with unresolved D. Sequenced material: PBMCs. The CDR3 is CASSYSIRQGYTF. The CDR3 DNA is TGTGCCAGCAGTTACTCGATACGCCAGGGCTACACCTTC.